Below, 5 T cell receptor beta chains from the same sample are listed, as sequenced in a study of CD8 T cells in ankylosing spondylitis (dated by TCRdb to about 2017). The library relied on 5' RACE. TCRdb names Illumina HiSeq 2500 as the instrument used. The public reads were reanalyzed by TCRdb: fastp trimming at Q25, MiXCR alignment, in-frame beta chains only. All rows with the same CDR3 protein become a single entry with the most common DNA and genes. The table for this sample lists about 460,000 distinct CDR3 sequences; roughly 5.3% of them were counted only once. Under 4.5% of the sample goes to the ten largest clones. General study outcomes and caveats: A TCR beta motif made up of eight highly homologous amino acid variants appeared to be characteristic of blood from ankylosing spondylitis patients.

The antigens of these receptors remain unknown. The specimen sequenced was blood, either unsorted or a sorted T cell fraction (not recorded which). The receptors derive from a male donor with ankylosing spondylitis.

This clonotype was recorded at least ten times. The J gene is TRBJ2-2, the V gene TRBV29-1; TRBD2 is a possible D gene (6 bases). Trimming took off 7 bases at V and 6 bases at J, with 15 bases between the two ends. This CDR3 has 13 residues. Germline V gene data show CDR1 as SQVTM and CDR2 as ANQGSEA. Here the CDR3 reads CSAEGAAPGELFF. The CDR3, as DNA: TGCAGCGCGGAGGGAGCGGCTCCCGGGGAGCTGTTTTTT.

The chain is built from TRBV27 and TRBJ1-6; 7 bases are a match to TRBD1. The CDR3 spans 15 residues. Germline loops: CDR1 MNHEY, CDR2 SMNVEV (reference sequence). After removal of 0 bases from V and 9 bases from J, the junction contained 5 bases not matched to a gene. CDR3 amino acids: CASSLSDRTSSPLHF. The CDR3 nucleotides are TGTGCCAGCAGTTTATCGGACAGGACGAGTTCACCCCTCCACTTT.

This clonotype was detected many times. This chain connects TRBV5-1 to TRBJ2-1; D possibly corresponds to TRBD2 (6 bases). V was pared by 1 base and J by 6 bases, with 14 bases between. Germline CDR1 SGHRS, CDR2 YFSETQ. The CDR3 totals 15 residues. The CDR3 reads CASSLHPDYLNEQFF. CDR3 DNA: TGCGCCAGCAGCTTGCACCCGGACTACCTCAATGAGCAGTTCTTC.

The sample holds many counts of this clonotype. V gene TRBV25-1 combines with J gene TRBJ2-5; 9 bases line up with TRBD2. The CDR3 length is 12 residues. Germline-derived CDR1 and CDR2 are MGHDK and SYGVNS. V was clipped by 7 bases and J by 3 bases; unmatched bases: 0. The CDR3 region is CASKRGEETQYF. For the CDR3, the DNA is TGTGCCAGCAAGCGGGGGGAAGAGACCCAGTACTTC. The full variable domain, in which reference TRBV25-1 and TRBJ2-5 provide the parts outside the CDR3, is EADIYQTPRYLVIGTGKKITLECSQTMGHDKMYWYQQDPGMELHLIHYSYGVNSTEKGDLSSESTVSRIRTEHFPLTLESARPSHTSQYLCASKRGEETQYFGPGTRLLVL.

This clonotype was recorded many times. V is TRBV5-1 and J is TRBJ2-7, with no clear D. Germline values: CDR1 SGHRS, CDR2 YFSETQ. The CDR3 is made up of 14 amino acids. Trimming pared 5 bases from V and 0 bases from J, leaving 12 bases between. CDR3 in amino acids: CASSLSASSYEQYF. For the CDR3, the DNA is TGCGCCAGCAGTCTATCCGCTAGCTCCTACGAGCAGTACTTC.